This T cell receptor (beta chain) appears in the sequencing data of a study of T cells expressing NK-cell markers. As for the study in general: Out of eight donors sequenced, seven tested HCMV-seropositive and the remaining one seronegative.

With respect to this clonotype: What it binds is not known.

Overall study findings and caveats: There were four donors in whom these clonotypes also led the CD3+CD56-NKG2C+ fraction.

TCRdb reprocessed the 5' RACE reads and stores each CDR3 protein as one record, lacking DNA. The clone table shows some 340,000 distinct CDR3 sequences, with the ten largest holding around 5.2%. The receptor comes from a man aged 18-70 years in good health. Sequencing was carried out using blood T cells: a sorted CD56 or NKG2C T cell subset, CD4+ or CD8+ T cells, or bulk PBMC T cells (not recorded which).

The CDR3 is CSAIRQQQAPQHF. This sequence joins TRBV20-1 and TRBJ1-5; TCRdb proposes TRBD1, but this gene call is untestable without DNA. Germline V lookup: CDR1 DFQATT, CDR2 SNEGSKA (reference sequence). This CDR3 region has 13 residues.